This T cell receptor (beta chain) is drawn from a study of cytomegalovirus exposure and HLA in healthy donors. Across the study: Previous work identified roughly 120 million unique TCR beta sequences from about 179 million T cells. Notes on the study in general: In an earlier analysis, about 87% or about 30%: the productive usage of most TCR beta V segments. Analysis performed later found 15,000 or so TCR beta sequences associated with HLA alleles at 0.05 false discovery rate. The study had only CMV serostatus as immune exposure information.

In the PCR, 60 Vbeta and 13 Jbeta primers were used. Sequencing used immunoSEQ multiplex PCR; TCRdb keeps in-frame clones, though not all of them. The sample lists some 250,000 clones, more than 75% occurring once. The CDR3 extends over 14 amino acids. The germline V gene has CDR1 MNHEY and CDR2 SVGAGI. V lost 6 bases and J 0 bases, leaving 12 bases between the germline ends. About this clone: The target antigen is unknown.

This receptor was taken from a woman aged 40-49 years in good health and CMV-seropositive. The gene calls are TRBV6-5 and TRBJ2-7; D may be TRBD1 (6 bases). Sequenced input: PBMCs. The CDR3 protein is CASSRDRSSYEQYF. The CDR3 nucleotides are TGTGCCAGCAGCCGTGACAGGAGCTCCTACGAGCAGTACTTC.